The present TCR beta chain was sequenced within a study of blood T cell repertoires in COVID-19. CDR3 length: 15 amino acids. Trimming cost V 0 bases and J 7 bases; bases outside gene matches: 1. Germline assignment: CDR1 SGHRS and CDR2 YFSETQ. The table came from immunoSEQ multiplex PCR; TCRdb's copy has only in-frame clones and leaves some out. The sample lists about 85,000 clones, nearly 90% seen once, with around 4.5% in the top ten. V gene TRBV5-1 combines with J gene TRBJ1-6; TRBD1 matches 10 bases. The receptor comes from a woman aged 80 or over with active or convalescent COVID-19. Sequencing input: peripheral blood. The CDR3 sequence is CASSLGTGGNSPLHF. DNA of the CDR3: TGCGCCAGCAGCTTGGGGACAGGGGGAAATTCACCCCTCCACTTT.